The rows below give T cell receptor beta chains drawn from one sample of a study of multiple sclerosis patients with progressive multifocal leukoencephalopathy. Sequencing used immunoSEQ multiplex PCR; TCRdb keeps in-frame clones, though not all of them. The sample has around 30,000 clones; approximately 90% are singletons. The source material was PBMCs. The origin of the receptors is a human donor with multiple sclerosis. CDR3s include the opening cysteine and the closing phenylalanine or tryptophan. A D gene is named only where the DNA matches it firmly. Only part of the rows carry a size: once, few, many, or a class if the clone is expanded.

v_gene	abundance	d_gene	j_gene	CDR3aa	CDR3nt
TRBV6-1	NA	NA	TRBJ1-2	CASITAAVYRGGYTF	TGTGCCAGCATAACCGCGGCTGTCTATAGGGGGGGCTACACCTTC
TRBV28	NA	TRBD1	TRBJ2-7	CASSLVAGGGKYEQYF	TGTGCCAGCAGTTTAGTGGCAGGGGGCGGCAAATACGAGCAGTACTTC
TRBV7-2	NA	NA	TRBJ2-3	CASSPNGNTQYF	TGTGCCAGCAGCCCAAACGGGAACACGCAGTATTTT
TRBV11-2	NA	TRBD1	TRBJ2-2	CASSLVRTGANTGELFF	TGTGCCAGCAGCTTAGTTAGGACAGGGGCGAACACCGGGGAGCTGTTTTTT
TRBV5-1	NA	TRBD1	TRBJ2-7	CASSFPTGTPEDEQYF	TGCGCCAGCAGCTTTCCGACAGGGACCCCCGAGGACGAGCAGTACTTC
TRBV7-8	once	NA	TRBJ2-7	CASSRLLGEQYF	TGTGCCAGCAGCCGTTTGTTGGGCGAGCAGTACTTC
TRBV19	NA	TRBD1	TRBJ1-4	CASSIGTGQIGKKLFF	TGTGCCAGTAGTATTGGGACAGGACAGATAGGCAAAAAACTGTTTTTT
TRBV15	NA	NA	TRBJ1-5	CATSRASLARSNQPQHF	TGTGCCACCAGCAGAGCTTCGCTGGCTCGGAGCAATCAGCCCCAGCATTTT
TRBV7-9	NA	NA	TRBJ2-7	CASSSSTGWHEQYF	TGTGCCAGCAGCTCCTCGACAGGCTGGCACGAGCAGTACTTC
TRBV7-6	NA	NA	TRBJ2-7	CASSPAGGASYEQYF	TGTGCCAGCAGCCCAGCCGGCGGGGCTTCCTACGAGCAGTACTTC
TRBV6-5	NA	TRBD2	TRBJ2-1	CASSSLAGGSYNEQFF	TGTGCCAGCAGTTCCCTAGCGGGAGGTTCCTACAATGAGCAGTTCTTC
TRBV7-2	NA	TRBD2	TRBJ2-7	CASSPSLAETYEQYF	TGTGCCAGCAGCCCTAGTCTAGCGGAAACCTACGAGCAGTACTTC
TRBV7-2	NA	NA	TRBJ2-1	CASSVSVPYNEQFF	TGTGCCAGCAGCGTTAGCGTCCCCTACAATGAGCAGTTCTTC
TRBV5-4	once	NA	TRBJ2-1	CASGPTGYNEQFF	TGTGCCAGCGGTCCAACCGGCTACAATGAGCAGTTCTTC
TRBV15	NA	NA	TRBJ2-1	CATSRNKFRAGYNEQFF	TGTGCCACCAGCAGAAATAAGTTCCGGGCAGGGTACAATGAGCAGTTCTTC
TRBV6-1	once	TRBD2	TRBJ2-1	CATSRVAGVEQFF	TGTGCCACCTCCCGGGTGGCGGGAGTTGAGCAGTTCTTC
TRBV5-1	NA	TRBD1	TRBJ1-2	CASSVGRGLFEPGYTF	TGCGCCAGCAGCGTGGGCAGGGGGCTATTCGAACCTGGCTACACCTTC
TRBV4-3	NA	NA	TRBJ1-5	CASSQDRGNQPQHF	TGCGCCAGCAGCCAAGATCGTGGGAATCAGCCCCAGCATTTT
TRBV6-1	NA	NA	TRBJ2-7	CASRDYQSSYEQYF	TGTGCCAGCAGAGACTACCAGAGCTCCTACGAGCAGTACTTC
TRBV10-3	NA	TRBD2	TRBJ2-7	CAISVASGSYEQYF	TGTGCCATCAGTGTTGCTAGCGGGAGTTACGAGCAGTACTTC
TRBV5-1	NA	NA	TRBJ2-7	CASSRAGGAGQVWEQYF	TGCGCCAGCAGCCGCGCCGGGGGGGCGGGACAGGTGTGGGAGCAGTACTTC
TRBV28	once	NA	TRBJ2-1	CASSPTNNEQFF	TGTGCCAGCAGTCCAACTAACAATGAGCAGTTCTTC
TRBV18	once	NA	TRBJ1-1	CASSPRSPRTEAFF	TGTGCCAGCTCCCCACGTTCTCCGCGGACTGAAGCTTTCTTT
TRBV4-3	NA	TRBD1	TRBJ2-7	CASSQVRTGRFEQYF	TGCGCCAGCAGCCAAGTACGGACAGGGAGGTTCGAGCAGTACTTC
TRBV28	once	NA	TRBJ1-5	CASSFFPSQPQHF	TGTGCCAGCAGTTTCTTCCCTAGTCAGCCCCAGCATTTT
TRBV28	NA	NA	TRBJ2-7	CASSLSVEGRGYEQYF	TGTGCCAGCAGTTTATCCGTCGAGGGGCGCGGCTACGAGCAGTACTTC
TRBV5-5	NA	TRBD2	TRBJ2-1	CASSLGELASEQFF	TGTGCCAGCAGCTTGGGGGAACTAGCGAGTGAGCAGTTCTTC
TRBV10-3	NA	TRBD2	TRBJ2-3	CAISDLKREYGSDTQYF	TGTGCCATCAGTGATCTTAAGCGGGAGTATGGTTCAGATACGCAGTATTTT
TRBV7-6	once	NA	TRBJ2-2	CASSRATGELFF	TGTGCCAGCAGCCGCGCGACCGGGGAGCTGTTTTTT
TRBV2	NA	TRBD1	TRBJ1-1	CASRMTGINTEAFF	TGTGCCAGCAGGATGACAGGGATAAACACTGAAGCTTTCTTT
TRBV2	NA	NA	TRBJ2-3	CASRPRGSGSDTQYF	TGTGCCAGCAGGCCCCGAGGCTCTGGGTCGGATACGCAGTATTTT
TRBV7-2	NA	NA	TRBJ2-2	CASSRRQTGELFF	TGTGCCAGCAGCCGGCGACAGACCGGGGAGCTGTTTTTT
TRBV7-3	NA	NA	TRBJ2-1	CASSLGGWNEQFF	TGTGCCAGCAGCTTAGGGGGATGGAATGAGCAGTTCTTC
TRBV14	NA	NA	TRBJ2-2	CASSQDPGELFF	TGTGCCAGCAGCCAAGACCCGGGGGAGCTGTTTTTT
TRBV6-5	NA	NA	TRBJ1-1	CASRDRGGPTEAFF	TGTGCCAGCAGGGACCGGGGGGGTCCCACTGAAGCTTTCTTT
TRBV4-3	NA	NA	TRBJ1-1	CASSQVIRHTEAFF	TGCGCCAGCAGCCAAGTGATCCGGCACACTGAAGCTTTCTTT
TRBV5-1	NA	NA	TRBJ1-2	CASGFLSVRKNYGYTF	TGCGCCAGCGGTTTTCTATCGGTTCGAAAGAACTATGGCTACACCTTC
TRBV10-2	NA	TRBD2	TRBJ2-7	CASSESPTRGRPKGEQYF	TGCGCCAGCAGTGAGTCACCCACTCGCGGGAGGCCCAAAGGGGAGCAGTACTTC